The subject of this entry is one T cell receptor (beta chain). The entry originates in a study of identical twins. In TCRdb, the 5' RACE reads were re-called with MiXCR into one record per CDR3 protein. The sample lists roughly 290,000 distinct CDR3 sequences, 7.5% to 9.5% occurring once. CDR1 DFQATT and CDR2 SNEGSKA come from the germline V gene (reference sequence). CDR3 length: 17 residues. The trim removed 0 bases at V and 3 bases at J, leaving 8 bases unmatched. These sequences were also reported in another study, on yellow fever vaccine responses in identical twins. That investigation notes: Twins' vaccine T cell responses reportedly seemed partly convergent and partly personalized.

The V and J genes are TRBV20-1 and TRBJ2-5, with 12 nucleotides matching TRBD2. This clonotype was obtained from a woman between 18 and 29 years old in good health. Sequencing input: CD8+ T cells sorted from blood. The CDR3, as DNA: TGCAGTGCTAGAGAGACCCTACTAGCGGGGGGAGAAGAGACCCAGTACTTC. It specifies CSARETLLAGGEETQYF.